Following are 28 T cell receptor beta chains from one sample sequenced in a study of response to subunit inactivated influenza vaccine. TCRdb reprocessed the RT-PCR reads with MiXCR, giving one entry per CDR3 protein. The data show 450,000 to 600,000 distinct CDR3 sequences, around 7.7% seen once. The sample consisted of PBMCs from blood, taken less than 30 months after vaccination. The source of these receptors is a man aged 45 to 70 who received an inactivated influenza vaccine.

A word on this clonotype: It may be a read error: a sequence one base away is much more abundant. This likely comes from a read error, as the CDR3 has no conserved phenylalanine or tryptophan at its end. V usage is TRBV9 and J usage is TRBJ2-1; 11 positions agree with TRBD2. The CDR3 is 16 residues long. With 2 bases clipped from V and 3 bases from J, the junction kept 4 bases outside the gene matches. Germline CDR1 is SGDLS and CDR2 is YYNGEE. CDR3 protein: CASSVTGTSGYNEQFI. The CDR3, as DNA: TGTGCCAGCAGCGTCACCGGGACTAGCGGCTACAATGAGCAGTTCATC.

In this sample, this clonotype turned up many times. V is TRBV6-1 and J is TRBJ1-4; D not certain. V dropped 5 bases and J dropped 4 bases, with 14 bases sitting between them. The CDR3 runs 15 residues. Germline V gene sequence: CDR1 MNHNS, CDR2 SASEGT. Here the CDR3 DNA reads TGTGCCAGCAGTCCCGAGGGCAGGATTAATGAAAAACTGTTTTTT. Its translation is CASSPEGRINEKLFF.

For this clonotype: It is likely a read error, because the conserved phenylalanine at the end of the CDR3 is missing. It is unclear where the CDR3 begins or ends on the DNA, so no DNA is shown, and the CDR3 is as TCRdb lists it. This CDR3 is CASSPRMD. The chain recombines TRBV7-9 with TRBJ2-1. Germline lookup yields CDR1 SEHNR and CDR2 FQNEAQ (reference sequence). The CDR3 contains 8 residues when both ends are counted.

This clonotype showed up just a few times. The V and J genes are TRBV2 and TRBJ2-3; D possibly corresponds to TRBD2 (5 bases). The germline CDR1 and CDR2 sequences are SNHLY and FYNNEI. V was cut by 6 bases and J by 3 bases, with 13 bases left in between. CDR3 size: 14 residues. CDR3 loop: CASRAERGTDTQYF. CDR3 nucleotide sequence: TGTGCCAGCAGAGCCGAACGGGGAACAGATACGCAGTATTTT.

The chain carries TRBV24-1 and TRBJ2-5; D gene unclear. The CDR3 loop spans 13 amino acids. V lost 5 bases, J lost 5 bases, and 11 bases lay in between. Germline values: CDR1 KGHDR, CDR2 SFDVKD. The CDR3 loop reads CATSGSGLETQYF. In DNA, the CDR3 is TGTGCCACCAGTGGGTCAGGCCTTGAGACCCAGTACTTC.

This clonotype has a handful of counts. The rearrangement links TRBV7-9 to TRBJ2-1; D gene uncertain. V was trimmed by 2 bases and J by 5 bases, leaving 13 bases between them. The CDR3 consists of 15 residues. Germline values: CDR1 SEHNR, CDR2 FQNEAQ (reference sequence). The DNA of the CDR3 is TGTGCCAGCAGCTTACCCCAACTCCTACACAATGAGCAGTTCTTC. Translating gives CASSLPQLLHNEQFF.

This clonotype has a count of ten or more. This chain uses TRBV9 with TRBJ1-4; the D gene is possibly TRBD1 (5 bases). Between the trimmed V and J ends, which lost 1 base and 5 bases, there was a span of 12 bases. Germline-derived CDR1 and CDR2 are SGDLS and YYNGEE. The CDR3 covers 15 residues. The CDR3 nucleotides are TGTGCCAGCAGCGTAATGGGGCGTGGGAATGAAAAACTGTTTTTT. Translation: CASSVMGRGNEKLFF.

This clonotype showed up many times. V usage is TRBV4-3 and J usage is TRBJ1-1; TRBD1 aligns across 8 bases. The CDR3 is 16 residues long. Germline CDR1 LGHNA, CDR2 YSLEER. J lost 2 bases, V lost 1 base, and 6 bases had no gene match. CDR3 bases: TGCGCCAGCAGCCAAGGCCCCGGACAGGGAAACACTGAAGCTTTCTTT. It is translated as CASSQGPGQGNTEAFF.

This clonotype was observed a few times. The chain couples TRBV10-3 to TRBJ2-3; 10 nucleotides line up with TRBD2. This CDR3 region has 16 residues. The V segment lost 5 bases and the J segment 4 bases; nucleotides outside the gene matches: 9. Per germline, CDR1 ENHRY and CDR2 SYGVKD. The CDR3 sequence: CAISRVAGGYSDTQYF. Written as DNA, the CDR3 is TGTGCCATCAGTAGAGTAGCGGGGGGATACTCAGATACGCAGTATTTT.

The genes are TRBV5-1 and TRBJ1-1, with D hard to call. The CDR3 runs to 14 residues. Germline CDR1 is SGHRS and CDR2 is YFSETQ. V was pared by 0 bases and J by 0 bases, with 6 bases between. For the CDR3, the DNA is TGCGCCAGCAGCTTGGAGACGTTGAACACTGAAGCTTTCTTT. Amino acid sequence: CASSLETLNTEAFF.

The V and J genes are TRBV27 and TRBJ2-1, with 7 nucleotides matching TRBD2. This CDR3 region has 17 residues. Germline CDR1 reads MNHEY; CDR2 reads SMNVEV (reference sequence). V lost 3 bases, J lost 1 base, and 9 bases stayed unmatched. DNA of the CDR3: TGTGCCAGCAGTTTGGCCTGGGTGCGGGGGTCCTACAATGAGCAGTTCTTC. Its translation is CASSLAWVRGSYNEQFF.

V usage is TRBV28 and J usage is TRBJ2-7; possible D gene TRBD2, 6 bases. Per the germline V gene, CDR1 is MDHEN and CDR2 is SYDVKM. The CDR3 extends over 13 amino acids. V was clipped by 8 bases and J by 3 bases, with 14 bases between them. This CDR3 reads CASGVAAFYEQYF. In DNA, the CDR3 is TGTGCCAGCGGCGTAGCGGCTTTCTACGAGCAGTACTTC.

This clonotype was seen repeatedly, ten times or more. The rearrangement joins TRBV29-1 to TRBJ2-7, with TRBD1 matching 10 bases. The CDR3 is 14 residues long. CDR1 is SQVTM, CDR2 ANQGSEA, per germline. V gave up 6 bases and J gave up 2 bases; unmatched junction bases: 7. CDR3 coding DNA: TGCAGCGTGCTCCGGACAGGGGGGACCTACGAGCAGTACTTC. This encodes CSVLRTGGTYEQYF.

The rearrangement uses TRBV20-1 and TRBJ1-1; D remains ambiguous. V was trimmed by 5 bases and J by 1 base, leaving 17 bases between them. The CDR3 runs 15 residues. In germline, CDR1 is DFQATT, CDR2 SNEGSKA (reference sequence). CDR3: CSAYKRPRQNTEAFF. Here the CDR3 DNA reads TGCAGTGCTTACAAACGCCCTAGGCAGAACACTGAAGCTTTCTTT.

This clonotype was found a few times. The rearrangement joins TRBV20-1 to TRBJ2-2, with D perhaps TRBD1 (7 bases). CDR3 length equals 14 residues. Germline V gene sequence: CDR1 DFQATT, CDR2 SNEGSKA (reference sequence). V lost 6 bases and J 7 bases, leaving 18 bases between the germline ends. The CDR3 region has the DNA TGCAGTGCGATCAGGGGGGCCCAAAGCGGGGAGCTGTTTTTT. Amino acids: CSAIRGAQSGELFF.

The V and J genes are TRBV10-3 and TRBJ2-5; 13 nucleotides line up with TRBD2. This CDR3 is 14 amino acids long. J lost 5 bases, V lost 5 bases, and 2 bases had no gene match. Germline CDR1 and CDR2: ENHRY and SYGVKD. The CDR3 DNA follows: TGTGCCATCAGTTGGACTAGCGGGAGTGAGACCCAGTACTTC. Translated, it gives CAISWTSGSETQYF.

This clonotype was picked up many times. The J gene is TRBJ1-6, the V gene TRBV2, with TRBD1 matching over 8 bases. Per germline, CDR1 SNHLY and CDR2 FYNNEI. This CDR3 is built from 14 residues. V was clipped by 7 bases and J by 7 bases; unmatched bases: 6. The CDR3 DNA is TGTGCCAGCAAGCTGGACAGGGCCAATTCACCCCTCCACTTT. Residues: CASKLDRANSPLHF.

This clonotype has at least ten counts. V gene TRBV4-3 combines with J gene TRBJ2-2; D unresolved. This CDR3 contains 15 residues. Per germline, CDR1 LGHNA and CDR2 YSLEER. V lost 0 bases and J 4 bases, leaving 9 bases between the germline ends. The CDR3 region has the DNA TGCGCCAGCAGCCAAGATCGGTACCCCACCGGGGAGCTGTTTTTT. It is translated as CASSQDRYPTGELFF.

This clonotype was seen more than once but under ten times. The chain links TRBV25-1 to TRBJ2-1, with D perhaps matching TRBD1 or TRBD2 (5 bases each). This CDR3 has 14 amino acids. V shed 4 bases and J shed 4 bases, with 11 bases lying between them. Germline V gives CDR1 MGHDK, CDR2 SYGVNS. This chain's CDR3 is CASSGVGGYNEQFF. The CDR3 nucleotides are TGTGCCAGCAGTGGGGTTGGGGGTTACAATGAGCAGTTCTTC.

The chain carries TRBV9 and TRBJ2-1; the match to TRBD1 covers 8 bases. The V segment lost 4 bases and the J segment 8 bases; nucleotides outside the gene matches: 8. This CDR3 contains 14 residues. Looked up from germline, CDR1 is SGDLS and CDR2 is YYNGEE. CDR3 protein: CASSPRTGIDEQFF. The CDR3 coding sequence is TGTGCCAGCAGCCCCCGGACAGGGATCGATGAGCAGTTCTTC.

The chain employs TRBV7-3 and TRBJ1-2; TRBD1 is a possible D gene (6 bases). Germline loops: CDR1 SGHTA, CDR2 FQGTGA. The V end was cut by 8 bases, the J end by 14 bases, with 15 bases between. The CDR3 spans 10 residues. CDR3 sequence: CASRNRAGTF. In DNA, the CDR3 is TGTGCCAGCCGAAACAGGGCTGGGACCTTC.

The chain links TRBV20-1 to TRBJ2-1, with TRBD2 identical over 7 bases. J lost 4 bases, V lost 7 bases, and 7 bases had no gene match. The CDR3 contains 13 residues. CDR1 and CDR2 from the germline V gene are DFQATT and SNEGSKA (reference sequence). The CDR3 spells CSVTGLDYNEQFF. DNA of the CDR3: TGCAGTGTCACTGGACTAGATTACAATGAGCAGTTCTTC.

This clonotype was recorded a few times. The gene calls are TRBV6-5 and TRBJ2-1, with 9 bases lining up with TRBD1. V dropped 0 bases and J dropped 7; count of bases not matched to a gene: 4. CDR1 is MNHEY, CDR2 SVGAGI, per germline. The CDR3 covers 15 residues. In DNA form, the CDR3 reads TGTGCCAGCAGTTACTCGGGGACAGGGAAAAATGAGCAGTTCTTC. Encoded protein: CASSYSGTGKNEQFF.

This clonotype was counted many times. The chain carries TRBV10-3 and TRBJ2-3; no firm D call. This CDR3 is built from 11 residues. The ends were cut back, 7 bases at V and 3 bases at J, with 5 bases in the middle. The germline gives CDR1 ENHRY, CDR2 SYGVKD. CDR3 coding DNA: TGTGCCATCAAACAAACAGATACGCAGTATTTT. Translating it yields CAIKQTDTQYF.

CDR3 protein: CSRERDRDEQYF. CDR3 in DNA: TGCAGCCGCGAAAGAGACAGGGACGAGCAGTACTTC. V is TRBV20-1 and J is TRBJ2-7, with 7 bases lining up with TRBD1. This CDR3 contains 12 residues. Per the germline V gene, CDR1 is DFQATT and CDR2 is SNEGSKA (reference sequence).

The chain combines TRBV7-9 with TRBJ1-2, with D unclear. V lost 5 bases to trimming and J lost 2 bases, with 12 bases between them. The germline CDR1 and CDR2 sequences are SEHNR and FQNEAQ (reference sequence). The CDR3 is 14 amino acids. CDR3 DNA sequence: TGTGCCAGCAGCCTAAAGACCTCGAACTATGGCTACACCTTC. It specifies CASSLKTSNYGYTF.

This chain's CDR3 is CASSLFDSTEQYF. In DNA, the CDR3 is TGTGCCAGCTCACTTTTCGATTCTACCGAGCAGTACTTC. The chain couples TRBV18 to TRBJ2-7, with unresolved D. This CDR3 region has 13 residues. CDR1 and CDR2 (germline): KGHSH, LQKENI. V shed 4 bases and J shed 6 bases, with 13 bases lying between them.

In its sample, this clonotype was seen a few times. The rearrangement uses TRBV20-1 and TRBJ2-5; 12 bases are shared with TRBD2. The CDR3 is 18 amino acids. V shed 6 bases and J 5 bases; nucleotides not matched to a gene: 19. Germline CDR1 reads DFQATT; CDR2 reads SNEGSKA (reference sequence). As DNA, the CDR3 is TGCAGTGCACCTGAACCGGGACTAGCGGGCCCTCGAAGGGAGACCCAGTACTTC. Amino acids: CSAPEPGLAGPRRETQYF.